The T cell receptor (beta chain) under discussion was sequenced for a study of blood T cell repertoires in COVID-19. Study-level information: Whether acute or convalescent, the COVID-19 samples came from the United States, Italy and Spain. T cells, B-cell-depleted T cells, or PBMCs supplied cDNA or gDNA.

This clone was seen once. From germline, CDR1 is SNHLY and CDR2 FYNNEI. The CDR3 spans 15 residues. The junction had 5 bases not matched to a gene; V was cut back by 4 bases and J by 0 bases. The authors' processing: Amplified reference gene primers provided the basis for estimating nucleated cell counts. Generated by immunoSEQ multiplex PCR, the TCRdb table keeps only in-frame clones and is missing some. From that table come the V and J calls and clone size; the DNA was used to work out D and trimming. Of 35,000 to 50,000 clones listed, about 85% are singletons. This TCR came from a man in his sixties with acute or convalescent COVID-19. Sequences were obtained from peripheral blood. The chain is built from TRBV2 and TRBJ1-2, with TRBD1 matching over 7 bases. Written as DNA, the CDR3 is TGTGCCAGCAGTGGACAGGGACGCACTAACTATGGCTACACCTTC. It specifies CASSGQGRTNYGYTF.